The sequence of this T cell receptor beta chain was determined in a study of blood T cells in healthy people across ages. Together with a sample-barcoded 5' primer, a J-beta primer mix was included in a second PCR lasting about 7 to 12 cycles. TCRdb redid the calling of the 5' RACE reads with MiXCR, one entry per CDR3 protein. The table has some 900,000 distinct CDR3 sequences, roughly 50% seen once. Those donating, healthy Caucasian individuals from Russia, were aged about 6 to 100. Extraction yielded at least 6 micrograms of total RNA per sample. V was cut by 0 bases and J by 0 bases, with 13 bases left in between. Germline loops: CDR1 SGHNT, CDR2 YENEEA. The CDR3 loop spans 17 amino acids.

Material for sequencing was blood. The origin of this receptor is a man aged 25 to 45 in good health. The chain employs TRBV11-3 and TRBJ2-3; either TRBD1 or TRBD2 may supply D (5 bases each). The CDR3 region is CASSLDLSGHSTDTQYF. For the CDR3, the DNA is TGTGCCAGCAGCTTAGATTTATCGGGGCATAGCACAGATACGCAGTATTTT.